This T cell receptor (beta chain) was captured by sequencing in a study of long-term antiretroviral therapy in people with HIV. The germline V gene has CDR1 SGHNT and CDR2 YENEEA. Trimming cost V 6 bases and J 5 bases, with 14 bases left between them. The CDR3 extends over 14 amino acids. Per donor, at least one pre-ART and at least two post-ART PBMC samples were obtained. Cryopreserved PBMC samples of roughly 0.85-11 million cells were used for DNA extraction. Version v3.0 of the immunoSEQ assay ran at survey level. Sequencing was directed toward about 35,000-55,000 T-cell genomes in each sample. Method: immunoSEQ multiplex PCR; TCRdb's copy keeps in-frame clones and lacks some. The table includes 28,000 or so clones, around 80% detected once.

V usage is TRBV11-3 and J usage is TRBJ1-5; D is possibly TRBD1 (5 bases). The sequences come from unsorted PBMCs, collected 1.5 years before starting antiretroviral therapy. The origin of this receptor is a man aged 18 to 35 with HIV. The CDR3 DNA is TGTGCCAGCAGATCGTGGGGCGGCCATCAGCCCCAGCATTTT. It translates to CASRSWGGHQPQHF.